What follows are 18 T cell receptor beta chains derived from one specimen sequenced in a study of T cell repertoires in cytomegalovirus infection. TCRdb recomputed calls from the reads with MiXCR, one row per CDR3 protein. Among 900,000 to 950,000 distinct CDR3 sequences, roughly a third were seen once, and the ten largest hold around an eighth. For these TCRs, the target antigens are not known. The source material was cultured CD8+ T cells from PBMCs, sampled from culture after CMV antigen stimulation. These receptors all come from a human donor in good health (CMV status not recorded). Some clones in this sample may be carry-over from other donors' samples.

This clonotype was detected only a few times. J is TRBJ1-2 and V is TRBV12-3 or TRBV12-4; 10 bases align to TRBD1. V gave up 5 bases and J gave up 5 bases; unmatched junction bases: 8. The CDR3 is 15 residues long. CDR3 in DNA: TGTGCCAGCAGTCCAGACAGGGGGCTAGGGTATGGCTACACCTTC. It translates to CASSPDRGLGYGYTF.

This chain links TRBV27 with TRBJ2-3; D ambiguous. The germline V and J ends were trimmed by 0 bases and 1 base, with 8 bases remaining between them. Germline lookup yields CDR1 MNHEY and CDR2 SMNVEV (reference sequence). CDR3 length: 15 amino acids. This CDR3 reads CASSLSLRRTDTQYF. CDR3 coding DNA: TGTGCCAGCAGTTTATCCCTAAGACGCACAGATACGCAGTATTTT.

This clonotype was counted between two and nine times. This chain connects TRBV28 to TRBJ2-3; D gene unclear. The CDR3 extends over 12 amino acids. CDR1 and CDR2 from the germline V gene are MDHEN and SYDVKM. With 5 bases removed from V and 6 bases from J, the gap between germline ends came to 9 bases. The CDR3 is CASSHQLDTQYF. The CDR3, as DNA: TGTGCCAGCAGTCACCAGCTGGATACGCAGTATTTT.

The rearrangement joins TRBV7-6 to TRBJ2-1; a possible D gene is TRBD2 (7 bases). V was trimmed by 5 bases and J by 7 bases, leaving 18 bases between them. The CDR3 has 15 amino acids. Germline values: CDR1 SGHVS, CDR2 FNYEAQ. The CDR3, as DNA: TGTGCCAGCAGCCACTGGGGCGGGGGCGGAAATGAGCAGTTCTTC. Residues: CASSHWGGGGNEQFF. The full variable domain, in which reference TRBV7-6 and TRBJ2-1 provide the parts outside the CDR3, is GAGVSQSPRYKVTKRGQDVALRCDPISGHVSLYWYRQALGQGPEFLTYFNYEAQQDKSGLPNDRFSAERPEGSISTLTIQRTEQRDSAMYRCASSHWGGGGNEQFFGPGTRLTVL.

The chain employs TRBV10-1 and TRBJ2-3; the D gene could be TRBD1 or TRBD2 (6 bases each). The CDR3 contains 15 residues. Per germline, CDR1 WNHNN and CDR2 SYGVQD (reference sequence). Trimming pared 0 bases from V and 2 bases from J, leaving 9 bases between. The CDR3 here is CASSESRGDTDTQYF. The CDR3 nucleotides are TGCGCCAGCAGTGAGTCTAGGGGGGACACAGATACGCAGTATTTT.

To note about this clonotype: At one of its ends the junction is not consistent with the germline gene, which may arise from a read error. This chain connects TRBV7-9 to TRBJ2-7, with D uncertain. The CDR3 consists of 12 residues. Germline CDR1 SEHNR, CDR2 FQNEAQ (reference sequence). The CDR3 is CANSLGRYEQYF. The CDR3, as DNA: TGTGCCAACAGCTTAGGTCGCTACGAGCAGTACTTC.

This clonotype was seen a handful of times. This chain links TRBV19 with TRBJ2-2; D uncertain. CDR1 and CDR2 from the germline V gene are LNHDA and SQIVND (reference sequence). With 6 bases removed from V and 1 base from J, the gap between germline ends came to 12 bases. This CDR3 is built from 15 residues. The CDR3 DNA is TGTGCCAGTAGCAGTAGACAAATGAACACCGGGGAGCTGTTTTTT. Translation gives CASSSRQMNTGELFF. Supplemented by reference TRBV19 and TRBJ2-2, the full variable domain reads DGGITQSPKYLFRKEGQNVTLSCEQNLNHDAMYWYRQDPGQGLRLIYYSQIVNDFQKGDIAEGYSVSREKKESFPLTVTSAQKNPTAFYLCASSSRQMNTGELFFGEGSRLTVL.

The gene calls are TRBV28 and TRBJ2-7; no clear D. Deletions cut 2 bases from V and 3 bases from J, with 14 bases between. The germline gives CDR1 MDHEN, CDR2 SYDVKM. The CDR3 loop spans 15 amino acids. The CDR3 DNA reads TGTGCCAGCAGTTTAGGCCCTCAGGTGATCTACGAGCAGTACGTC. This codes for CASSLGPQVIYEQYV.

The rearrangement links TRBV4-1 to TRBJ2-1; D not resolved. This CDR3 is 12 amino acids long. V lost 0 bases, J lost 9 bases, and 6 bases lay in between. Per the germline V gene, CDR1 is MGHRA and CDR2 is YSYEKL. CDR3 amino acids: CASSQEGFEQFF. For the CDR3, the DNA is TGCGCCAGCAGCCAAGAAGGGTTTGAGCAGTTCTTC.

The genes are TRBV12-3 or TRBV12-4 and TRBJ1-1; tentatively, D is TRBD1 (6 bases). The length of the CDR3 is 17 residues. V was pared by 3 bases and J by 0 bases, with 17 bases between. CDR3 residues: CASSFSGVKDMNTEAFF. For the CDR3, the DNA is TGTGCCAGCAGTTTCTCAGGGGTTAAGGACATGAACACTGAAGCTTTCTTT.

J is TRBJ2-7 and V is TRBV7-9; TRBD1 is a possible D gene (6 bases). Germline-derived CDR1 and CDR2 are SEHNR and FQNEAQ (reference sequence). The V end lost 5 bases, the J end lost 0 bases, and 11 bases lay between the germline ends. The CDR3 has 14 residues. The CDR3 sequence is CASSQTGISYEQYF. CDR3 nucleotides: TGTGCCAGCAGCCAGACAGGAATCTCCTACGAGCAGTACTTC.

J is TRBJ1-4 and V is TRBV7-9, with TRBD1 identical over 7 bases. CDR1 and CDR2 (germline): SEHNR, FQNEAQ (reference sequence). V lost 4 bases to trimming and J lost 6 bases; unmatched junction nucleotides: 14. CDR3 length equals 17 residues. CDR3 bases: TGTGCCAGCAGCTCCCCCGGGGGACAGACGCGGGATGAAAAACTGTTTTTT. Residues: CASSSPGGQTRDEKLFF.

The chain has TRBV10-3 and TRBJ2-3, with a weak D call TRBD1 (5 bases). This CDR3 contains 15 residues. Germline-derived CDR1 and CDR2 are ENHRY and SYGVKD. V was clipped by 6 bases and J by 5 bases, with 18 bases between them. The CDR3 sequence is CAISPRAISGDTQYF. The CDR3 DNA reads as TGTGCCATCAGCCCCAGGGCGATATCGGGAGATACGCAGTATTTT.

This clonotype was detected a few times. This chain connects TRBV7-6 to TRBJ2-7; D may correspond to TRBD1 or TRBD2 (5 bases each). The CDR3 length is 15 residues. Germline CDR1 SGHVS, CDR2 FNYEAQ. The germline V and J ends were trimmed by 2 bases and 4 bases, with 15 bases remaining between them. CDR3 bases: TGTGCCAGCAGCTTACTCGTCGTCAGGGAGTACGAGCAGTACTTC. It yields the protein CASSLLVVREYEQYF.

V and J are TRBV13 and TRBJ1-2; TRBD1 matches 7 bases. The CDR3 is 13 amino acids. Losses at the gene ends were 5 bases for V and 0 bases for J; bases not matched to a gene: 0. The germline V gene has CDR1 PRHDT and CDR2 FYEKMQ (reference sequence). This CDR3 reads CASSTGANYGYTF. The CDR3 nucleotides are TGTGCCAGCAGCACAGGGGCTAACTATGGCTACACCTTC.

This clonotype showed up many times. The CDR3 spells CASSPGTGSPEAFF. In DNA, the CDR3 is TGTGCCAGCTCACCAGGGACAGGGTCCCCTGAAGCTTTCTTT. This rearrangement joins TRBV18 to TRBJ1-1, with TRBD1 matching over 9 bases. CDR1 KGHSH and CDR2 LQKENI come from the germline V gene. The V gene end was trimmed by 2 bases and the J gene end by 6 bases; junction bases not matched to a gene: 4. The CDR3 covers 14 residues.

This chain joins TRBV10-3 and TRBJ2-5; 9 positions agree with TRBD2. There are 17 residues in the CDR3. The germline V gene encodes CDR1 ENHRY and CDR2 SYGVKD. V dropped 0 bases and J dropped 2; count of bases not matched to a gene: 7. The chain's CDR3 is CAISESPSGVDQETQYF. Here the CDR3 DNA reads TGTGCCATCAGTGAGTCCCCTAGCGGGGTCGATCAAGAGACCCAGTACTTC.

This clonotype was detected a few times. The CDR3 region is CASSQEVRSSYNSPLHF. The CDR3 bases are TGTGCCAGCAGCCAAGAGGTCCGGAGCTCCTATAATTCACCCCTCCACTTT. V usage is TRBV3-1 and J usage is TRBJ1-6; no definite D call. CDR3 length: 17 residues. V was shortened by 0 bases and J by 0 bases, with 9 bases between the two germline ends. Germline CDR1 is LGHDT and CDR2 is YNNKEL (reference sequence).